This TCR beta chain was retrieved from a study of cytomegalovirus exposure and HLA in healthy donors. Study-wide background: The same platform as the 500 to 700 first-cohort repertoires was used for the 130 or so validation repertoires, a later analysis reported.

An approximately 130-subject validation cohort, separate from the roughly 680-subject first cohort, supplied the donors. J lost 5 bases, V lost 2 bases, and 7 bases had no gene match. The CDR3 runs 16 residues. Germline V CDR1 and CDR2: SGHAT, FQNNGV. This clone was detected once. No antigen is known for it. Repertoires were generated with immunoSEQ multiplex PCR, while TCRdb's copy carries only in-frame clones and drops some. The table has tens of thousands of clones, over 75% seen once; the top ten hold under 7%. Findings of the study overall: Three chains tied to CMV proved CMV antigen-specific in vitro. Researchers catalogued 160 or so TCR beta chains as cytomegalovirus-associated.

The specimen sequenced was PBMCs. The chain has TRBV11-2 and TRBJ2-2, with 8 bases that match TRBD1. This receptor was obtained from a woman under 40 in good health and CMV-seronegative. The CDR3 spells CASSLNQGAKTGELFF. The CDR3 DNA sequence: TGTGCCAGCAGCTTAAACCAGGGGGCCAAGACCGGGGAGCTGTTTTTT.